The T cell receptor (beta chain) described here comes from a study of blood T cell repertoires in COVID-19. Sequencing was performed with immunoSEQ multiplex PCR; in TCRdb, only in-frame clones are kept and a portion is missing. The table includes a few hundred thousand clones, about 88% detected once. The sequencing input was peripheral blood. The sequence derives from a woman in her sixties or seventies with COVID-19, enrolled during active disease.

CDR3 bases: TGTGCCAGCAGATACACAGGGCAAGAGACCCAGTACTTC. Translated: CASRYTGQETQYF. V and J are TRBV12-3 or TRBV12-4 and TRBJ2-5, with D perhaps TRBD1 (6 bases). Trimming left V 6 bases short and J 2 bases short, with 10 bases between. The CDR3 is 13 residues long.